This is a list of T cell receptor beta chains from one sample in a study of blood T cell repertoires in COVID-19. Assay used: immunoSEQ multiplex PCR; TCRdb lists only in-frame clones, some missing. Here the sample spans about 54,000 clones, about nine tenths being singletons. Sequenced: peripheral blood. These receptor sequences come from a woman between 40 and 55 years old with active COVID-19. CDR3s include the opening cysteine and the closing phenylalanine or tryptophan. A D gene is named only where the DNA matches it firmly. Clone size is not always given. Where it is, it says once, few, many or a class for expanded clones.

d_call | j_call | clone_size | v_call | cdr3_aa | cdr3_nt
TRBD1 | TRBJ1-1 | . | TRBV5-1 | CASSLPPGGTRQGNTEAFF | TGCGCCAGCAGCTTGCCCCCGGGTGGGACCAGACAGGGGAACACTGAAGCTTTCTTT
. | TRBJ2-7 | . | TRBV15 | CATSSDMSSYEQYF | TGTGCCACCAGCAGCGACATGAGCTCCTACGAGCAGTACTTC
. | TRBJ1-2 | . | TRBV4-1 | CASSQGNGALGYGYTF | TGCGCCAGCAGCCAAGGGAATGGGGCTTTGGGATATGGCTACACCTTC
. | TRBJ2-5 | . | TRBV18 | CASSPQAIRETQYF | TGTGCCAGCTCACCTCAGGCGATCCGGGAGACCCAGTACTTC
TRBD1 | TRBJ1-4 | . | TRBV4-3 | CASSQNAGTGGASAEKLFF | TGCGCCAGCAGCCAAAATGCCGGGACAGGGGGCGCGTCGGCTGAAAAACTGTTTTTT
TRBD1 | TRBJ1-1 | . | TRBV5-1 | CASSPTPGQEAFF | TGCGCCAGCAGCCCCACACCGGGACAGGAAGCTTTCTTT
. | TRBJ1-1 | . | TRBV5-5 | CASSFSPGDTEAFF | TGTGCCAGCAGCTTTTCACCGGGTGACACTGAAGCTTTCTTT
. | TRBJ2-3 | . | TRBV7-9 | CASSQMGGAVTQYF | TGTGCCAGCAGCCAGATGGGGGGGGCTGTTACGCAGTATTTT
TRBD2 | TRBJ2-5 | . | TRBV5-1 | CASSPGGLAGGRETQYF | TGCGCCAGCAGCCCTGGAGGCTTAGCGGGGGGGCGGGAGACCCAGTACTTC
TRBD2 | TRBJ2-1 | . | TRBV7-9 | CASGPAGGSYNEQFF | TGTGCCAGCGGACCCGCGGGGGGCTCCTACAATGAGCAGTTCTTC
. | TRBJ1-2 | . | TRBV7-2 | CASSFGQLYGYTF | TGTGCCAGCAGCTTTGGACAGCTCTATGGCTACACCTTC
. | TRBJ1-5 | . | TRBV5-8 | CASSLAGVRSQHF | TGTGCCAGCAGCTTGGCGGGGGTTCGGTCCCAGCATTTT
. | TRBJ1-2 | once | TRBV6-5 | CASRQNNYGYTF | TGTGCCAGCAGACAGAATAACTATGGCTACACCTTC
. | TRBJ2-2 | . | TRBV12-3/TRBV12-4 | CASSSRGTGELFF | TGTGCCAGCAGTTCAAGGGGTACCGGGGAGCTGTTTTTT
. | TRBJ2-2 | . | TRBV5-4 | CASSLVRGADTGELFF | TGTGCCAGCAGCTTGGTCAGGGGCGCGGACACCGGGGAGCTGTTTTTT
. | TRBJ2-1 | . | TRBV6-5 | CASTWEVSSYNEQFF | TGTGCCAGCACCTGGGAGGTGAGCTCCTACAATGAGCAGTTCTTC
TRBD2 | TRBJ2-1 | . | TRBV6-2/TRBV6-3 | CASSYSVVAGGSGDEQFF | TGTGCCAGCAGTTACTCGGTGGTAGCGGGGGGCTCGGGGGATGAGCAGTTCTTC
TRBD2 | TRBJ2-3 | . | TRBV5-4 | CASSSGLAGALTDTQYF | TGTGCCAGCAGCTCTGGACTAGCGGGGGCCCTCACAGATACGCAGTATTTT
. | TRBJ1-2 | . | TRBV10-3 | CAISEVETGYPYF | TGTGCCATCAGTGAAGTCGAGACAGGCTACCCTTATTTC
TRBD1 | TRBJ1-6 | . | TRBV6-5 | CASSYETGAGNSPLHF | TGTGCCAGCAGTTACGAAACAGGGGCCGGCAATTCACCCCTCCACTTT
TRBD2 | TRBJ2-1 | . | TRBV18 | CASSGTSGGPRGYNEQFF | TGTGCCAGCTCGGGGACTAGCGGGGGGCCCCGGGGCTACAATGAGCAGTTCTTC
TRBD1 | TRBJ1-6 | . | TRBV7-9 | CASSDGQGYSPLHF | TGTGCCAGCAGCGACGGACAGGGGTATTCACCCCTCCACTTT
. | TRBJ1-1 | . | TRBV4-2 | CASSQYQGMNTEAFF | TGTGCCAGCAGCCAATATCAGGGAATGAACACTGAAGCTTTCTTT
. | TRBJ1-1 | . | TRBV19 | CASSNRVTKNTEAFF | TGTGCCAGTAGTAACAGGGTCACCAAGAACACTGAAGCTTTCTTT